Included here is one TCR beta chain sequence, with context. Its cognate antigen has yet to be identified. The input lacks base qualities; no much larger clone sits a single base away. A second Seattle source provided samples from volunteer blood donors who had recovered from COVID-19. Each collaborating institution followed its own protocols to collect whole blood in K2EDTA tubes. Collaborator samples were shipped for TCRbeta analysis as frozen whole blood, isolated PBMCs, or DNA extracted from either sample type. The immunoSEQ Assay, a bias-controlled multiplex PCR, was used to amplify TCRbeta CDR3 regions from genomic DNA. The paper's processing steps were these. Nucleated cell counts per sample were estimated from amplification of reference gene primers within the assay. Sequence reads were collapsed and filtered to measure the absolute abundance of every unique TCRbeta CDR3 rearrangement. For each sample, productive Simpson clonality was calculated as the square root of Simpson's diversity index over productive rearrangements. Held by TCRdb, this immuneACCESS table contains in-frame sequences only and omits some clones. Under half of the omission traces to an unresolved V gene where checked; the cause of the rest is unknown. V and J calls and clone size are given by that table; D and trimming were obtained from the DNA. The sample has 100,000 to 150,000 clones on record, approximately 87% of them singletons. 6% to 9.5% of the sample rests with the top ten.

V has 7 bases trimmed and J has 1 base trimmed; junction bases matching no gene number 10. Via the germline V gene, CDR1 is SGHVS and CDR2 FQNEAQ. From the cysteine up to the phenylalanine, the CDR3 has a length of 15 residues. CDR3 DNA only is kept here, 45 bases in frame from base 1. The data are from a study of blood T cell repertoires in COVID-19 (dated by TCRdb to between 2020 and 2021). Background for the entire study: Collaborator samples came from the United States, Italy and Spain and covered acute and convalescent phases of COVID-19. The material from the prospective study consisted of cDNA or gDNA derived from T cells, B-cell-depleted T cells, or PBMCs. Subjects who had been exposed to COVID-19, were actively infected with it, or had recovered from it provided the deeply sampled blood TCRbeta repertoires that made up the dataset. A freely available public database, intended as a resource for researchers studying the immune response to SARS-CoV-2, is where the repertoires were released. The samples were drawn from two sources: the first 160 participants of the ongoing ImmuneRACE study, and 1,000 to 1,500 subjects contributed by 6 global collaborators. The sample metadata nearly always contained a de-identified subject ID, COVID-19 status, age in years and sex. Where available, HLA class I and class II types were taken from metadata supplied by the sample provider and were not determined by assay-based typing. The paper as a whole reports these results and caveats: The quantity of clinical and demographic metadata differed by source and by participant and was supplied without curation.

This sequence was found in a man between 70 and 80 years old who had recovered from COVID-19. The sample consisted of peripheral blood. The chain is assembled from TRBV7-8 and TRBJ2-7; the central 7 bases match TRBD2. The CDR3 region reads CASTSGGVSSYEQYF. The DNA sequence is as follows: TGTGCCAGCACTTCTGGGGGGGTTAGTTCCTACGAGCAGTACTTC.